This T cell receptor beta chain is drawn from a study of blood T cell repertoires in COVID-19. Study at large: Nucleic acid was either cDNA or gDNA, and it came from T cells, B-cell-depleted T cells, or PBMCs.

This clone appeared a single time. Germline-derived CDR1 and CDR2 are MRHNA and SNTAGT. The CDR3 runs to 16 residues. V dropped 3 bases and J dropped 6 bases, with 17 bases sitting between them. The data were produced by immunoSEQ multiplex PCR, yet TCRdb's version contains in-frame clones alone and is incomplete. The sample holds under 150,000 clones, around 84% seen once. Participants, about 18 to 90 years old, spanned about two dozen US areas. Source material: PBMCs or T cells enriched from blood (not recorded which). The sequence came from a man between 35 and 55 years old with acute COVID-19. The chain joins TRBV6-4 to TRBJ2-2; a possible D gene is TRBD2 (5 bases). CDR3 residues: CASSELATNAPGELFF. The DNA for the CDR3 is TGTGCCAGCAGTGAGTTAGCGACGAACGCCCCCGGGGAGCTGTTTTTT.